Shown below are 22 T cell receptor beta chains from a single sample sequenced in a study of T cells in Graves' hyperthyroidism and ophthalmopathy. RNA transcripts were the template for amplifying TCR beta CDR3 regions. Carried out on the TCR CDR3, a first-round RT-PCR used the HTBI primer set. Using its own MiXCR run on the multiplex PCR reads, TCRdb lists one record per CDR3 protein. This table has roughly 420,000 distinct CDR3 sequences, approximately 14% appearing once. What was sequenced was blood. The receptor set was obtained from a woman in her late teens or twenties with Graves' hyperthyroidism.

This clonotype was seen many times. The genes are TRBV3-1 and TRBJ2-1, with 7 bases that match TRBD2. J lost 5 bases, V lost 1 base, and 8 bases had no gene match. The CDR3 sequence is 16 residues long. Germline CDR1 LGHDT, CDR2 YNNKEL (reference sequence). Here the CDR3 DNA reads TGTGCCAGCAGCCAAGTCTCCGGGGGGAACCACAATGAGCAGTTCTTC. Translating it yields CASSQVSGGNHNEQFF.

The rearrangement joins TRBV6-1 to TRBJ1-4, with 9 bases matching TRBD1. CDR3 length: 14 residues. After removal of 6 bases from V and 5 bases from J, the junction contained 4 bases not matched to a gene. Germline CDR1 is MNHNS and CDR2 is SASEGT. CDR3 amino acids: CASSGGTGNEKLFF. CDR3 coding DNA: TGTGCCAGCAGCGGTGGGACAGGGAATGAAAAACTGTTTTTT.

This clonotype was detected ten times or more. This rearrangement joins TRBV28 to TRBJ1-2; D not resolved. From germline, CDR1 is MDHEN and CDR2 SYDVKM. This CDR3 region has 14 residues. V lost 5 bases, J lost 3 bases, and 13 bases lay in between. The DNA for the CDR3 is TGTGCCAGCAGTCCCATGGGCTCCTACTATGGCTACACCTTC. It encodes CASSPMGSYYGYTF.

This clonotype was counted many times. This chain uses TRBV3-1 with TRBJ1-5; D call uncertain. Trimming took 0 bases from V and 5 from J, leaving 8 bases between them. Germline lookup yields CDR1 LGHDT and CDR2 YNNKEL (reference sequence). The CDR3 has 14 residues. In nucleotides, the CDR3 is TGTGCCAGCAGCCAAGACCCGGGCTATCAGCCCCAGCATTTT. This gives the protein CASSQDPGYQPQHF. Combining the CDR3 with reference TRBV3-1 and TRBJ1-5 gives the whole variable domain DTAVSQTPKYLVTQMGNDKSIKCEQNLGHDTMYWYKQDSKKFLKIMFSYNNKELIINETVPNRFSPKSPDKAHLNLHINSLELGDSAVYFCASSQDPGYQPQHFGDGTRLSIL.

This clonotype was counted a few times. The rearrangement links TRBV28 to TRBJ1-5, with no clear D. Germline CDR1 MDHEN, CDR2 SYDVKM. The CDR3 sequence is 18 residues long. V was cut by 2 bases and J by 0 bases, with 17 bases left in between. In DNA, the CDR3 is TGTGCCAGCAGTTTAGAAGGATGGCAGAGTAATAGCAATCAGCCCCAGCATTTT. Translated: CASSLEGWQSNSNQPQHF.

This chain joins TRBV3-1 and TRBJ2-7, with 8 bases aligning to TRBD1. The CDR3 consists of 14 residues. Losses at the gene ends were 4 bases for V and 4 bases for J; bases not matched to a gene: 6. Germline-derived CDR1 and CDR2 are LGHDT and YNNKEL (reference sequence). CDR3 DNA sequence: TGTGCCAGCAGCCTCAGGTACAGGGGGTACGAGCAGTACTTC. This encodes CASSLRYRGYEQYF.

This clonotype has a count of ten or more. The V gene is TRBV2, the J gene TRBJ1-5; no definite D call. The CDR3 runs 14 residues. Germline CDR1 and CDR2: SNHLY and FYNNEI. V gave up 3 bases and J gave up 2 bases, with 8 bases separating them. CDR3 in DNA: TGTGCCAGCAGTGAGATTTCGGGCAATCAGCCCCAGCATTTT. Translation: CASSEISGNQPQHF.

This clonotype was counted ten times or more. This chain links TRBV7-6 with TRBJ2-5, with 10 nucleotides matching TRBD2. V lost 5 bases and J lost 9; bases outside the gene matches: 12. CDR1 and CDR2 (germline): SGHVS, FNYEAQ. The CDR3 loop spans 15 amino acids. The CDR3 is CASSPRVLAGEAQYF. Here the CDR3 DNA reads TGTGCCAGCAGCCCTCGAGTGCTAGCGGGGGAGGCCCAGTACTTC.

This clonotype appeared many times. The J gene is TRBJ2-7, the V gene TRBV20-1; 7 bases match TRBD2. J gave up 6 bases and V 4 bases, and 15 bases lay outside the gene matches. This CDR3 comprises 15 residues. Per the germline V gene, CDR1 is DFQATT and CDR2 is SNEGSKA (reference sequence). As DNA, the CDR3 is TGCAGTGCTACCTCCAGCGGGAAGGCCGCACGCGAGCAGTACTTC. This sequence encodes CSATSSGKAAREQYF.

This clonotype came up many times. The V call is TRBV7-2, the J call TRBJ1-2, with D hard to call. Germline-derived CDR1 and CDR2 are SGHTA and FQGNSA. V lost 4 bases and J 2 bases, leaving 14 bases between the germline ends. The CDR3 contains 15 residues. The CDR3 protein is CASSSIDTFNYGYTF. DNA of the CDR3: TGTGCCAGCAGCTCTATAGACACCTTCAACTATGGCTACACCTTC. Based on the CDR3 plus reference TRBV7-2 and TRBJ1-2, the full variable domain is GAGVSQSPSNKVTEKGKDVELRCDPISGHTALYWYRQSLGQGLEFLIYFQGNSAPDKSGLPSDRFSAERTGGSVSTLTIQRTQQEDSAVYLCASSSIDTFNYGYTFGSGTRLTVV.

This clonotype came up many times. The rearrangement uses TRBV2 and TRBJ2-1; D is perhaps TRBD1 or TRBD2 (5 bases each). V lost 4 bases and J lost 6, with 16 bases in between. This CDR3 comprises 15 residues. Germline V gives CDR1 SNHLY, CDR2 FYNNEI. The CDR3 here is CASSAQGGFTNEQFF. DNA for the CDR3: TGTGCCAGCAGTGCTCAGGGCGGGTTCACCAATGAGCAGTTCTTC.

In this sample, this clonotype turned up a few times. Since a much larger clone is just one base distant, this may be a read error. V usage is TRBV6-9 and J usage is TRBJ1-1; D unresolved. The CDR3 runs to 12 residues. From germline, CDR1 is MNHGY and CDR2 SVAAGI. V was trimmed by 3 bases and J by 4 bases, leaving 6 bases between them. This chain's CDR3 is CASSYAGTEAFF. In DNA, the CDR3 is TGTGCCAGCAGTTACGCCGGCACTGAAGCTTTCTTT.

Ten or more counts support this clonotype. The chain combines TRBV27 with TRBJ2-5, with 13 bases that match TRBD2. The CDR3 covers 17 residues. Unmatched junction bases numbered 10, after V lost 4 bases and J lost 5 bases. Germline CDR1 is MNHEY and CDR2 is SMNVEV (reference sequence). The CDR3 DNA sequence: TGTGCCAGCAGTTCGGGACTAGCGGGGCTTGTCATGGAGACCCAGTACTTC. It is translated as CASSSGLAGLVMETQYF.

This clonotype showed up many times. The chain couples TRBV28 to TRBJ2-2, with D perhaps matching TRBD1 (5 bases). Trimming took off 3 bases at V and 5 bases at J, with 10 bases between the two ends. The V gene's germline CDR1 is MDHEN and CDR2 SYDVKM. This CDR3 comprises 14 residues. The CDR3 DNA follows: TGTGCCAGCAGTTTGGGCAGGGTTACCGGGGAGCTGTTTTTT. Protein product: CASSLGRVTGELFF.

This rearrangement joins TRBV9 to TRBJ1-2; D call uncertain. V lost 0 bases and J lost 4, with 13 bases in between. This CDR3 region has 15 residues. Per the germline V gene, CDR1 is SGDLS and CDR2 is YYNGEE. CDR3 residues: CASSVGRNEGYGYTF. The CDR3 DNA reads TGTGCCAGCAGCGTAGGTAGGAACGAGGGCTATGGCTACACCTTC. The complete variable domain, with remaining parts taken from reference TRBV9 and TRBJ1-2, reads DSGVTQTPKHLITATGQRVTLRCSPRSGDLSVYWYQQSLDQGLQFLIQYYNGEERAKGNILERFSAQQFPDLHSELNLSSLELGDSALYFCASSVGRNEGYGYTFGSGTRLTVV.

There are many counts of this clonotype. V usage is TRBV27 and J usage is TRBJ2-7; D ambiguous. This CDR3 has 15 residues. The V gene lost 2 bases and the J gene lost 2 bases, with 13 bases spanning the gap. The germline gives CDR1 MNHEY, CDR2 SMNVEV (reference sequence). CDR3 sequence (DNA): TGTGCCAGCAGTTTAATAGGGTTGGAAACCTACGAGCAGTACTTC. Protein product: CASSLIGLETYEQYF.

This clonotype was counted at least ten times. The rearrangement uses TRBV7-9 and TRBJ2-7; 8 bases are a match to TRBD1. The CDR3 consists of 14 residues. V dropped 3 bases and J dropped 2; count of bases not matched to a gene: 3. Germline V gene lookup returns CDR1 SEHNR and CDR2 FQNEAQ (reference sequence). The CDR3 nucleotides are TGTGCCAGCAGCTTGGACAGGGCCCCCTACGAGCAGTACTTC. Translated: CASSLDRAPYEQYF.

The rearrangement joins TRBV9 to TRBJ1-6; D gene uncertain. The ends were cut back, 4 bases at V and 7 bases at J, with 15 bases in the middle. The germline V gene encodes CDR1 SGDLS and CDR2 YYNGEE. The CDR3 loop spans 15 amino acids. The CDR3 coding sequence is TGTGCCAGCAGCCCATGGTCCGACGGCAATTCACCCCTCCACTTT. Translating it yields CASSPWSDGNSPLHF.

This clonotype was seen ten or more times. The chain combines TRBV6-1 with TRBJ2-1; 10 positions match TRBD2. Trimming cost V 6 bases and J 6 bases; bases outside gene matches: 11. The CDR3 is made up of 16 amino acids. The germline V gene has CDR1 MNHNS and CDR2 SASEGT. CDR3 sequence: CASRVLPGLATNEQFF. The CDR3 coding sequence is TGTGCCAGCAGGGTTCTTCCGGGACTAGCGACCAATGAGCAGTTCTTC.

J is TRBJ1-4 and V is TRBV7-2, with D hard to call. The germline V and J ends were trimmed by 5 bases and 8 bases, with 15 bases remaining between them. This CDR3 spans 14 amino acids. Germline V gene sequence: CDR1 SGHTA, CDR2 FQGNSA. The CDR3: CASSPQTVGEKLFF. DNA for the CDR3: TGTGCCAGCAGCCCCCAAACAGTGGGAGAAAAACTGTTTTTT. The complete variable domain, with remaining parts taken from reference TRBV7-2 and TRBJ1-4, reads GAGVSQSPSNKVTEKGKDVELRCDPISGHTALYWYRQSLGQGLEFLIYFQGNSAPDKSGLPSDRFSAERTGGSVSTLTIQRTQQEDSAVYLCASSPQTVGEKLFFGSGTQLSVL.

This clonotype was counted a few times. The chain joins TRBV27 to TRBJ1-5; D gene ambiguous. Germline CDR1 is MNHEY and CDR2 is SMNVEV (reference sequence). The CDR3 spans 13 residues. With 0 bases removed from V and 9 bases from J, the gap between germline ends came to 9 bases. The CDR3 loop is CASSLSIKGPQHF. CDR3 DNA: TGTGCCAGCAGTTTATCGATAAAGGGGCCCCAGCATTTT.

This clonotype was detected ten times or more. The DNA of the CDR3 is TGTGCCAGCAGCTTGGATGGCCGGGGGAGGGAAAAACTGTTTTTT. It encodes CASSLDGRGREKLFF. The V and J genes are TRBV5-8 and TRBJ1-4, with a tentative D call TRBD1 (5 bases). The germline gives CDR1 SGHTS, CDR2 YDEGEE. Trimming stripped 0 bases from V and 8 bases from J, with 14 bases between. The length of the CDR3 is 15 residues.